The present T cell receptor (beta chain) was sequenced within a study of identical twins. Whole-study results and caveats: Sequences that were out-of-frame, alpha and twin-shared displayed an excess of low generation probability. Cross-sectional statistics underpinned the conclusions; the same donors were not followed.

This clonotype was counted a few times. As yet, its antigen is unknown. Addition of a universal primer site occurred through template switching, and cDNA carried unique molecular identifiers. TCRdb independently ran MiXCR on the 5' RACE reads; one entry per CDR3 protein. The table includes about 530,000 distinct CDR3 sequences, 20% to 25% detected once. CDR3 length: 14 residues. V dropped 6 bases and J dropped 5 bases, with 14 bases sitting between them. Healthy Caucasians supplied all donations. The same data also went into a second study, on yellow fever vaccine responses in identical twins.

The gene calls are TRBV12-3 or TRBV12-4 and TRBJ2-1; D uncertain. The specimen was CD4+ T cells sorted from blood. The TCR sequence derives from a woman aged 18-29 years in good health. The CDR3 sequence: CASSPAALDNEQFF. DNA of the CDR3: TGTGCCAGCAGCCCCGCAGCGCTCGACAATGAGCAGTTCTTC.